This T cell receptor beta chain emerged from a study of shared clonotypes between healthy human individuals. Only one count was recorded for this clone. Assay used: immunoSEQ multiplex PCR; TCRdb lists only in-frame clones, some missing. The table includes fewer than 350,000 clones, 80% to 90% detected once. The V gene's germline CDR1 is DFQATT and CDR2 SNEGSKA (reference sequence). The CDR3 spans 10 residues. Trimming stripped 6 bases from V and 11 bases from J, with 13 bases between. V and J are TRBV20-1 and TRBJ1-1; D might be TRBD1 (5 bases). This sequence originates from a young man in good health. What was sequenced was memory CD8+ T cells sorted from blood. Stated subset: CD45RO+ cells pooled with CCR7-negative TemRA cells. CDR3 protein: CSALLGGAFF. In DNA, the CDR3 is TGCAGTGCGTTACTCGGGGGGGCTTTCTTT.